Shown below are 15 T cell receptor beta chains from a single sample sequenced in a study of graft-versus-host responses after intestinal transplantation. Sequencing was performed with immunoSEQ multiplex PCR; in TCRdb, only in-frame clones are kept and a portion is missing. The sample records 73,000 or so clones, 90% being singletons. These TCRs' antigens remain unknown. The sample consisted of unstimulated CD8+ T cells sorted from spleen or lymph node cells, taken before transplant. These receptors all come from a human donor who was the organ donor for an intestinal transplant.

V usage is TRBV30 and J usage is TRBJ1-4; 7 bases line up with TRBD1. V lost 0 bases to trimming and J lost 7 bases; unmatched junction nucleotides: 2. The CDR3 loop spans 13 amino acids. CDR1 and CDR2 from the germline V gene are GTSNPN and SVGIG (reference sequence). The CDR3 DNA reads TGTGCCTGGAGTGTAAGGGGGCCTGAAAAACTGTTTTTT. Protein: CAWSVRGPEKLFF.

The chain links TRBV4-1 to TRBJ1-2; unclear D gene. Looked up from germline, CDR1 is MGHRA and CDR2 is YSYEKL. The CDR3 consists of 15 residues. Deletions cut 0 bases from V and 2 bases from J, with 10 bases between. CDR3 bases: TGCGCCAGCAGCCAAGATCATATGAGAAACTATGGCTACACCTTC. Translated, it gives CASSQDHMRNYGYTF.

This clone was detected only a few times. The CDR3 loop reads CASTSLTDNYGYTF. Written as DNA, the CDR3 is TGTGCCAGCACCAGCTTGACAGACAACTATGGCTACACCTTC. The genes are TRBV6-6 and TRBJ1-2, with D possibly matching TRBD1 (5 bases). The germline V gene has CDR1 MNHNY and CDR2 SVGAGI (reference sequence). V was cut by 7 bases and J by 2 bases, with 14 bases left in between. The CDR3 length is 14 residues.

The chain carries TRBV29-1 and TRBJ2-6; D may be TRBD1 (6 bases). Germline V gene lookup returns CDR1 SQVTM and CDR2 ANQGSEA. This CDR3 has 16 residues. The V end lost 6 bases, the J end lost 0 bases, and 15 bases lay between the germline ends. The CDR3 region has the DNA TGCAGCGTGACCGGGACAAGCATCTCTGGGGCCAACGTCCTGACTTTC. It yields the protein CSVTGTSISGANVLTF.

V usage is TRBV7-8 and J usage is TRBJ1-2, with D possibly being TRBD1 (5 bases). In germline, CDR1 is SGHVS, CDR2 FQNEAQ. The germline V and J ends were trimmed by 5 bases and 1 base, with 11 bases remaining between them. This CDR3 has 14 residues. In nucleotides, the CDR3 is TGTGCCAGCAGCCCCCTCGACAGTAACTATGGCTACACCTTC. Encoded protein: CASSPLDSNYGYTF.

With respect to this clone: The same CDR3 also results from other DNA sequences found in this sample. The chain has TRBV27 and TRBJ1-5; D ambiguous. The V end was cut by 2 bases, the J end by 3 bases, with 11 bases between. Germline V lookup: CDR1 MNHEY, CDR2 SMNVEV (reference sequence). The CDR3 length is 15 residues. CDR3 loop: CASSLGGFSNQPQHF. CDR3 nucleotide sequence: TGTGCCAGCAGTTTAGGAGGGTTCTCCAATCAGCCCCAGCATTTT.

The chain is built from TRBV5-6 and TRBJ2-5; 12 nucleotides line up with TRBD2. Germline V gene lookup returns CDR1 SGHDT and CDR2 YYEEEE. The CDR3 length is 16 residues. V trimming: 2 bases; J trimming: 5 bases; junction bases outside the gene matches: 7. Here the CDR3 reads CASSFRLAGGLETQYF. The CDR3 DNA is TGTGCCAGCAGCTTCCGGCTAGCGGGGGGGCTGGAGACCCAGTACTTC.

The chain is built from TRBV11-2 and TRBJ2-5; perhaps TRBD2 as D (6 bases). V lost 5 bases to trimming and J lost 4 bases, with 20 bases between them. This CDR3 contains 16 residues. The germline CDR1 and CDR2 sequences are SGHAT and FQNNGV. The CDR3 bases are TGTGCCAGCAGCCCAGGAGCCGGGGGAAATCGAGAGACCCAGTACTTC. This sequence encodes CASSPGAGGNRETQYF.

This clone was seen only once. The J gene is TRBJ1-1, the V gene TRBV7-9, with D maybe TRBD1 (5 bases). Germline CDR1 reads SEHNR; CDR2 reads FQNEAQ (reference sequence). This CDR3 region has 11 residues. The germline V and J ends were trimmed by 5 bases and 7 bases, with 8 bases remaining between them. The CDR3 here is CASSQGSEAFF. In DNA, the CDR3 is TGTGCCAGCAGCCAGGGCAGTGAAGCTTTCTTT.

In DNA form, the CDR3 reads TGTGCCAGCAGTTACTCCGGGAACTCCTATAATTCACCCCTCCACTTT. The encoded protein is CASSYSGNSYNSPLHF. The V call is TRBV6-5, the J call TRBJ1-6, with D uncertain. The CDR3 contains 16 residues. Between the trimmed V and J ends, which lost 0 bases and 0 bases, there was a span of 6 bases. Germline V gene data show CDR1 as MNHEY and CDR2 as SVGAGI.

The CDR3 region has the DNA TGTGCCAGCACCGAAGTTCGGGACAGCAATGAAAAACTGTTTTTT. Translating gives CASTEVRDSNEKLFF. V usage is TRBV7-9 and J usage is TRBJ1-4, with TRBD1 matching 7 bases. With V trimmed by 7 bases and J by 5 bases, 10 bases remained unmatched. There are 15 residues in the CDR3. Germline CDR1 SEHNR, CDR2 FQNEAQ (reference sequence).

The rearrangement joins TRBV28 to TRBJ2-1; D possibly corresponds to TRBD1 (6 bases). Per the germline V gene, CDR1 is MDHEN and CDR2 is SYDVKM. V gave up 4 bases and J gave up 4 bases, with 14 bases separating them. The CDR3 runs to 15 residues. CDR3: CASSSGVPPYNEQFF. CDR3 sequence (DNA): TGTGCCAGCAGTTCAGGGGTTCCCCCATACAATGAGCAGTTCTTC.

V usage is TRBV4-2 and J usage is TRBJ1-1; D may be TRBD1 (5 bases). The germline V gene encodes CDR1 LGHNA and CDR2 YNFKEQ. There are 15 residues in the CDR3. Trimming cost V 1 base and J 1 base, with 10 bases left between them. Here the CDR3 DNA reads TGTGCCAGCAGCCAAGGTGCTGGGGCGAACACTGAAGCTTTCTTT. Protein product: CASSQGAGANTEAFF.

The chain couples TRBV18 to TRBJ1-2; D is unresolved. The germline V gene encodes CDR1 KGHSH and CDR2 LQKENI. Trimming pared 3 bases from V and 4 bases from J, leaving 15 bases between. The CDR3 has 15 amino acids. The CDR3 loop is CASSPEGGLSYGYTF. The CDR3 DNA reads TGTGCCAGCTCACCCGAGGGAGGACTAAGCTATGGCTACACCTTC.

The chain has TRBV6-1 and TRBJ2-3; TRBD1 matches 10 bases. This CDR3 is 14 amino acids long. Trimming at V came to 6 bases and at J to 9 bases, leaving 9 bases not matched to a gene. Per the germline V gene, CDR1 is MNHNS and CDR2 is SASEGT. The CDR3 loop is CASRDGQGVWTQYF. As DNA, the CDR3 is TGTGCCAGCAGGGACGGACAGGGGGTTTGGACGCAGTATTTT.